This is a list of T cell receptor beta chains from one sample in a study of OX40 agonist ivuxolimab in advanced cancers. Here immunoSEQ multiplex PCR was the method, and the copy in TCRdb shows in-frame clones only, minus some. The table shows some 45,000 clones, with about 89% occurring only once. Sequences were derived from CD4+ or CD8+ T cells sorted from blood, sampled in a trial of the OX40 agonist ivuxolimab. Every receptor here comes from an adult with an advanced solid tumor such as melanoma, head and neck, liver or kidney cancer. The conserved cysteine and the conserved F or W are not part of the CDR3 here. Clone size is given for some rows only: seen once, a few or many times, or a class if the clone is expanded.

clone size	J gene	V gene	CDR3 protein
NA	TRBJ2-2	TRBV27	ASTPGAGHRELF
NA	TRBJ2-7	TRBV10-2	ASRPLAPYEQY
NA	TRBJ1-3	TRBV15	ATSRDRTVGSTIY
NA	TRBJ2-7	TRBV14	ASSRGLAGVHEQY
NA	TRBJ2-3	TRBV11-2	ASSLDGGGADTQY
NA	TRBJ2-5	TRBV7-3	ASSSTGGSQETQY
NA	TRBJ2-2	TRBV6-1	ASSDNRGRFGTGELF
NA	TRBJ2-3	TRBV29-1	SVGREGRLNTQY
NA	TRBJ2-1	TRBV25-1	ASSWDFREQF
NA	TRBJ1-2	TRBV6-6	ASRQTTGALYGYT
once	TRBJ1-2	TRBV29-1	SVDSRVFGGYT
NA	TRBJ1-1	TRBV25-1	ASSAGRAEAF
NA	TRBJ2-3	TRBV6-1	ASRERTSGDIDTQY
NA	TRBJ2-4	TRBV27	ASSLSGPQNIQY
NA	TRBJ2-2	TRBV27	ASSFLDRGLAGELF
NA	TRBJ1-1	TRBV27	ASSHRGGRGSEAF